This T cell receptor beta chain was observed in a study of T cells in Graves' hyperthyroidism and ophthalmopathy. Amplification yielded TCR beta CDR3 regions, with RNA transcripts as the source. Primed by the HTBI set, a first-round RT-PCR was run on the TCR CDR3. TCRdb recomputed calls from the multiplex PCR reads with MiXCR, one row per CDR3 protein. The table lists some 620,000 distinct CDR3 sequences, around 16% of them singletons. In regard to this clonotype: The antigen is unknown.

Participants, patients aged 18 to 65, had newly diagnosed hyperthyroidism with a duration under 2 months. Broader study findings: A model built on 13 V-J features separated ophthalmopathy from stable hyperthyroidism. Blood also contained most expanded thyroid clonotypes above 0.001.

The CDR3 loop spans 16 amino acids. V lost 0 bases, J lost 4 bases, and 13 bases lay in between. The V gene's germline CDR1 is SGHRS and CDR2 YFSETQ. The TCR was taken from a woman under 40 with Graves' hyperthyroidism. The sequenced sample consisted of blood. The gene calls are TRBV5-1 and TRBJ1-4, with a possible D match to TRBD1 (5 bases). The CDR3 coding sequence is TGCGCCAGCAGCTTGGGGTGGGGCCACGATAATGAAAAACTGTTTTTT. As protein: CASSLGWGHDNEKLFF.